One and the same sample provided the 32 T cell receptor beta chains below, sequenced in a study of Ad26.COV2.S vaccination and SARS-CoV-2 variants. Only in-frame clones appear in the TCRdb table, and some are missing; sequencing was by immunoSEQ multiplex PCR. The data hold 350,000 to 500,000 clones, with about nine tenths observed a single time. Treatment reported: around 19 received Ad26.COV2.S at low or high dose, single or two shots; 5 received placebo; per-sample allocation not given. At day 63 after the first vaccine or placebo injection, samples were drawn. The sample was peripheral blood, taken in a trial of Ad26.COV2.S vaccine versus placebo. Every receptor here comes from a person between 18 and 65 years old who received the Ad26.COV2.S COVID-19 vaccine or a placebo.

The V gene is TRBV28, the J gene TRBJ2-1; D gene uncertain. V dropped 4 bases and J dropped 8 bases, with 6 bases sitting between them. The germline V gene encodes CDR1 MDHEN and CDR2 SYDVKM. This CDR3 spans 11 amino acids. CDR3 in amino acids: CASSYSHEQFF. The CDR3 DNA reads TGTGCCAGCAGTTATTCCCATGAGCAGTTCTTC.

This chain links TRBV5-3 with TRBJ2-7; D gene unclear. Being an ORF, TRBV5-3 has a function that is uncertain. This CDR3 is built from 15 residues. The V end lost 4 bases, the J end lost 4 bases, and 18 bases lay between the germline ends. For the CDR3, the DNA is TGTGCCAGAAGCCTCATGAGACATGGCCCTTACGAGCAGTACTTC. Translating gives CARSLMRHGPYEQYF.

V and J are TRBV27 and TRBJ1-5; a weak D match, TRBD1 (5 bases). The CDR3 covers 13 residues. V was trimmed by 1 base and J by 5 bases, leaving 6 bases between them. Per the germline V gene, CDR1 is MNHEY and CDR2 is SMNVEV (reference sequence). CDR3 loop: CASSLWGDQPQHF. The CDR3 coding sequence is TGTGCCAGCAGTTTATGGGGGGATCAGCCCCAGCATTTT.

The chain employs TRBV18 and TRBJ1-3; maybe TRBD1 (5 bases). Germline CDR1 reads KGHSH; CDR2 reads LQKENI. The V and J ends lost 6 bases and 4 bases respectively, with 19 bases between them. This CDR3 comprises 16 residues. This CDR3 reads CASSRSHDSKGNTIYF. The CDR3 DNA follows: TGTGCCAGCTCCCGCTCCCATGACAGTAAAGGAAACACCATATATTTT.

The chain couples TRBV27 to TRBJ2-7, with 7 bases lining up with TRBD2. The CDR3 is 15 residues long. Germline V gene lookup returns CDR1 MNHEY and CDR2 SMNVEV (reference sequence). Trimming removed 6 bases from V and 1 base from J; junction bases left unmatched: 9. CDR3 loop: CASRVAGEGSYEQYF. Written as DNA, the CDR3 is TGTGCCAGCAGAGTTGCGGGAGAGGGATCCTACGAGCAGTACTTC.

Here the CDR3 reads CASSLTGRNTGELFF. DNA of the CDR3: TGTGCCAGCAGCTTGACGGGCCGGAACACCGGGGAGCTGTTTTTT. V gene TRBV5-6 combines with J gene TRBJ2-2, with D unresolved. Between the trimmed V and J ends, which lost 1 base and 1 base, there was a span of 8 bases. This CDR3 is built from 15 residues. Germline CDR1 is SGHDT and CDR2 is YYEEEE.

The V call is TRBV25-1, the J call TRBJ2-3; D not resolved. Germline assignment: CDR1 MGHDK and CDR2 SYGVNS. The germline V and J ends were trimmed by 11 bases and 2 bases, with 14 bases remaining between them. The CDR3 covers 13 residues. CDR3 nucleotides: TGTGCCTCCAGACACCCGTCCACAGATACGCAGTATTTT. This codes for CASRHPSTDTQYF.

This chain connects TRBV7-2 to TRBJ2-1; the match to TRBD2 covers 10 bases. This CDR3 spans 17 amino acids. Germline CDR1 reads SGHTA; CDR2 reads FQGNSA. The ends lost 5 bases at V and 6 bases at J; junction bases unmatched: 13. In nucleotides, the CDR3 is TGTGCCAGCAGCGCGCAGCTAGCGGGGGCTAGGCTCAATGAGCAGTTCTTC. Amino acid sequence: CASSAQLAGARLNEQFF.

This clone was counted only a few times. The CDR3 DNA reads TGTGCCAGTAGTACCCCCAGGGGTCAGCGCAATTCACCCCTCCACTTT. It encodes CASSTPRGQRNSPLHF. The chain links TRBV19 to TRBJ1-6, with D possibly TRBD1 on 6 matching bases. CDR3 length: 16 amino acids. Trimming stripped 4 bases from V and 7 bases from J, with 17 bases between. Germline V gives CDR1 LNHDA, CDR2 SQIVND (reference sequence).

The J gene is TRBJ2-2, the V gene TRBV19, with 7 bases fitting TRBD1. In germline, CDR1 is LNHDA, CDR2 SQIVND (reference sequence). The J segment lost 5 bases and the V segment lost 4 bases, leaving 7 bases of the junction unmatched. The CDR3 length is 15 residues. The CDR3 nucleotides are TGTGCCAGTAGTACGAGGGACAGTGGGACCGGGGAGCTGTTTTTT. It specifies CASSTRDSGTGELFF.

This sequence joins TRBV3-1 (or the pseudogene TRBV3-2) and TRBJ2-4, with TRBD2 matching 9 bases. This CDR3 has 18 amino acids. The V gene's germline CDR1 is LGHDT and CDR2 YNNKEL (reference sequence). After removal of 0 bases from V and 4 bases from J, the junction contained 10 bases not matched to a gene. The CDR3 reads CASSQDVDSGRSKNIQYF. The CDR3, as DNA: TGTGCCAGCAGCCAAGATGTGGATAGCGGGAGATCGAAAAACATTCAGTACTTC.

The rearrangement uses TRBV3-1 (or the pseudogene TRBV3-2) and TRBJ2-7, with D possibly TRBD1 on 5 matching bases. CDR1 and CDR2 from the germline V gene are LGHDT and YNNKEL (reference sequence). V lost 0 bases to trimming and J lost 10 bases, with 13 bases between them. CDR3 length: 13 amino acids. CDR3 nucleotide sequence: TGTGCCAGCAGCCAAGAGACCAGGGTGAAACAGTACTTC. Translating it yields CASSQETRVKQYF.

The CDR3 DNA sequence: TGTGCCTGGAGTGCGGGAGTAGAGCAGTTCTTC. Its protein product is CAWSAGVEQFF. The chain recombines TRBV30 with TRBJ2-1; D possibly corresponds to TRBD2 (6 bases). CDR1 is GTSNPN and CDR2 is SVGIG in the germline V gene (reference sequence). Trimming cost V 1 base and J 10 bases, with 8 bases left between them. CDR3 size: 11 residues. The complete variable domain, with remaining parts taken from reference TRBV30 and TRBJ2-1, reads SQTIHQWPATLVQPVGSPLSLECTVEGTSNPNLYWYRQAAGRGLQLLFYSVGIGQISSEVPQNLSASRPQDRQFILSSKKLLLSDSGFYLCAWSAGVEQFFGPGTRLTVL.

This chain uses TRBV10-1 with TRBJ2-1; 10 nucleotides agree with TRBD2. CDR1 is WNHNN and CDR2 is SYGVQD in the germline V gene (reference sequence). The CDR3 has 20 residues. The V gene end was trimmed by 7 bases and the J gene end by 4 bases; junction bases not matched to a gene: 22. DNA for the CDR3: TGCGCCAGCAAGATGGGAGGGGTTGCTAGCGGGAGTTCGGGTTACAATGAGCAGTTCTTC. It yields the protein CASKMGGVASGSSGYNEQFF.

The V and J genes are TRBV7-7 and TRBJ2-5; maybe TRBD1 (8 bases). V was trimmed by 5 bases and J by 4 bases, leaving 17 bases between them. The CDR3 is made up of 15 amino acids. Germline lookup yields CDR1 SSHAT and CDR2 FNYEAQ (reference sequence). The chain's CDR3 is CASSPGQGGGETQYF. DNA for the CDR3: TGTGCCAGCAGCCCCGGACAGGGAGGGGGAGAGACCCAGTACTTC. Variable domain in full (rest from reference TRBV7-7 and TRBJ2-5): GAGVSQSPRYKVTKRGQDVTLRCDPISSHATLYWYQQALGQGPEFLTYFNYEAQPDKSGLPSDRFSAERPEGSISTLTIQRTEQRDSAMYRCASSPGQGGGETQYFGPGTRLLVL.

The CDR3 nucleotides are TGCGCCAGCAGCTTTGGACTAGCGGGACTGGAGACCCAGTACTTC. Translation: CASSFGLAGLETQYF. The chain carries TRBV5-1 and TRBJ2-5, with 12 bases that match TRBD2. The germline V gene has CDR1 SGHRS and CDR2 YFSETQ. This CDR3 region has 15 residues. Trimming took 2 bases from V and 5 from J; bases not matched to a gene: 4.

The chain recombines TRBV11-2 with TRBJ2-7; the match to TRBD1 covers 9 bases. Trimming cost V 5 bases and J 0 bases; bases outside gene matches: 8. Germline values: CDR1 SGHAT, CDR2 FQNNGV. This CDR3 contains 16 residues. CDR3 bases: TGTGCCAGCAGCACCCGGGACAGGGTCGGCTCCTACGAGCAGTACTTC. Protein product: CASSTRDRVGSYEQYF.

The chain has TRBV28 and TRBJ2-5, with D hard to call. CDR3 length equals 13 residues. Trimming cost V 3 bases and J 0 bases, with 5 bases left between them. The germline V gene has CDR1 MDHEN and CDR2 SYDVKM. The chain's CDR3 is CASSLAYQETQYF. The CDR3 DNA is TGTGCCAGCAGTTTGGCATACCAAGAGACCCAGTACTTC.

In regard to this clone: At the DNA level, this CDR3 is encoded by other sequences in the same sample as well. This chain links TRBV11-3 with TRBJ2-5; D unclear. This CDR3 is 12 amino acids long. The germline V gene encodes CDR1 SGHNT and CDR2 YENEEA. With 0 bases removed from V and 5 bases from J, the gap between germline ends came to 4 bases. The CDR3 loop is CASSLDRETQYF. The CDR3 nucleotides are TGTGCCAGCAGCTTAGATCGTGAGACCCAGTACTTC.

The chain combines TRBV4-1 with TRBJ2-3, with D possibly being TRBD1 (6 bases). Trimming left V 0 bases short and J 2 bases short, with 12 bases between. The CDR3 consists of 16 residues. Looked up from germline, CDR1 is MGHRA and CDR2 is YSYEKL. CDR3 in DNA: TGCGCCAGCAGCCAAGATCTGGGACACCTCACAGATACGCAGTATTTT. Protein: CASSQDLGHLTDTQYF.

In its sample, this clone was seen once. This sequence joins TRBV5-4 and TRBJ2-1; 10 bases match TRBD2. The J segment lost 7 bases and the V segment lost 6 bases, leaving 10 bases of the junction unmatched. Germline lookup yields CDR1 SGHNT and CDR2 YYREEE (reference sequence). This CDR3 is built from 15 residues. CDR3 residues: CASTLSGRAKNEQFF. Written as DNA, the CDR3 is TGTGCCAGCACCCTAAGCGGGAGGGCCAAAAATGAGCAGTTCTTC.

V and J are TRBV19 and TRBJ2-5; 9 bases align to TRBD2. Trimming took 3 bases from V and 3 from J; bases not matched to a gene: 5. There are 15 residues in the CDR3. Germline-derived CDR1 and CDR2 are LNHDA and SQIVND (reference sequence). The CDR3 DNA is TGTGCCAGTAGTATTGGCGGGAGGGCCGAAGAGACCCAGTACTTC. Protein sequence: CASSIGGRAEETQYF. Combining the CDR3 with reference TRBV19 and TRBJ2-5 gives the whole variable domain DGGITQSPKYLFRKEGQNVTLSCEQNLNHDAMYWYRQDPGQGLRLIYYSQIVNDFQKGDIAEGYSVSREKKESFPLTVTSAQKNPTAFYLCASSIGGRAEETQYFGPGTRLLVL.

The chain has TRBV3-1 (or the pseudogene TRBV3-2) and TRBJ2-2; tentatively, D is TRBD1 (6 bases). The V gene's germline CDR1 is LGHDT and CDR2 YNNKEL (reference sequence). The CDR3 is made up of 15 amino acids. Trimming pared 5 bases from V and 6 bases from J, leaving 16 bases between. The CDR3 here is CASSSRDRLAGELFF. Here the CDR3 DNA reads TGTGCCAGCAGCTCGCGTGACAGGTTAGCCGGGGAGCTGTTTTTT.

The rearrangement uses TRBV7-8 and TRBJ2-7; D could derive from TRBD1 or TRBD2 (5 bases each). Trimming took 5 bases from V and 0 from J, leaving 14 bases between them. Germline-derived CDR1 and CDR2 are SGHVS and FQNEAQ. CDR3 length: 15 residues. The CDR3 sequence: CASSPPGRDSYEQYF. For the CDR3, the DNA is TGTGCCAGCAGCCCCCCGGGACGGGACTCCTACGAGCAGTACTTC.

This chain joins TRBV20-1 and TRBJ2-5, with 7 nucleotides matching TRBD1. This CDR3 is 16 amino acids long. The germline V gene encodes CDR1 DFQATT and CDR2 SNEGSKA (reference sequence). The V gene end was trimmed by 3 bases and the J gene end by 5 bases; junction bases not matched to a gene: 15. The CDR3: CSASANSGQMGETQYF. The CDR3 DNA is TGCAGTGCTAGTGCCAATTCGGGACAGATGGGGGAGACCCAGTACTTC.

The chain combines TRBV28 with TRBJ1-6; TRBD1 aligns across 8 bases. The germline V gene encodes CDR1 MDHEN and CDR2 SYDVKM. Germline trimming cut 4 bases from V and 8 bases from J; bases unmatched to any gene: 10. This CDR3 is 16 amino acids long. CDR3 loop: CASSSYPGGGDSPLHF. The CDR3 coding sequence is TGTGCCAGCAGTTCGTACCCAGGGGGCGGGGATTCACCCCTCCACTTT.

CDR3 bases: TGTGCCAGTAGTCGGACTAGCGGGTCCTACGAGCAGTACTTC. It translates to CASSRTSGSYEQYF. The rearrangement links TRBV19 to TRBJ2-7; 11 bases are shared with TRBD2. J gave up 1 base and V 5 bases, and 1 base lay outside the gene matches. CDR3 length: 14 amino acids. Germline V CDR1 and CDR2: LNHDA, SQIVND (reference sequence). The complete variable domain, with remaining parts taken from reference TRBV19 and TRBJ2-7, reads DGGITQSPKYLFRKEGQNVTLSCEQNLNHDAMYWYRQDPGQGLRLIYYSQIVNDFQKGDIAEGYSVSREKKESFPLTVTSAQKNPTAFYLCASSRTSGSYEQYFGPGTRLTVT.

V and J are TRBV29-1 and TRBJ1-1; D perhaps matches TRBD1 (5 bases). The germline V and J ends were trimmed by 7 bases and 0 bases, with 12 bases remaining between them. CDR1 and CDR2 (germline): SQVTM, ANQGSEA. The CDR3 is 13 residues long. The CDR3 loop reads CSAYGQMNTEAFF. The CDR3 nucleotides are TGCAGCGCCTACGGACAAATGAACACTGAAGCTTTCTTT.

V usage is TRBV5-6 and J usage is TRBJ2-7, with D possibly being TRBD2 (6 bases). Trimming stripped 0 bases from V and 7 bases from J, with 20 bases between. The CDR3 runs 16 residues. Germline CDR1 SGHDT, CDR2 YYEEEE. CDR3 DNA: TGTGCCAGCAGCTTGGCGGGTAGCGGACACACGGGGGAGCAGTACTTC. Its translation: CASSLAGSGHTGEQYF.

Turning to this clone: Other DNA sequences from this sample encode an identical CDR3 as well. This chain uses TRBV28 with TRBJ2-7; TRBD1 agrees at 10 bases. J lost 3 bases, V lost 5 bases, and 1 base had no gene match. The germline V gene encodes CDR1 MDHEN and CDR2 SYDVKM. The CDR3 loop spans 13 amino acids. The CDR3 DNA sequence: TGTGCCAGCAGTCGGGACAGGGGCTACGAGCAGTACTTC. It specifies CASSRDRGYEQYF.

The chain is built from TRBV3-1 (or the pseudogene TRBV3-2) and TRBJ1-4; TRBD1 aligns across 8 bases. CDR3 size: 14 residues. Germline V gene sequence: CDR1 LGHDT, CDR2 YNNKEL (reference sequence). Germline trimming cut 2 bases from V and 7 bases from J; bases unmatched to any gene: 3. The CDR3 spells CASSQQGASEKLFF. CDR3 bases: TGTGCCAGCAGCCAACAGGGGGCTAGTGAAAAACTGTTTTTT.

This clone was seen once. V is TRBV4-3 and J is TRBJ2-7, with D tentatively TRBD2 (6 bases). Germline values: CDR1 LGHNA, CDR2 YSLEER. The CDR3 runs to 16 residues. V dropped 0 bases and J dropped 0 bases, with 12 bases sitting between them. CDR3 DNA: TGCGCCAGCAGCCAAGATTCGACACTAGCCTCCTACGAGCAGTACTTC. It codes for CASSQDSTLASYEQYF.